These T cell receptor beta chains were read from a single sample in a study of control samples from healthy donors and cancer patients. Assay used: immunoSEQ multiplex PCR; TCRdb lists only in-frame clones, some missing. Of 150,000 to 200,000 clones in the sample, about 90% were seen once. The sequencing input was blood. These receptors all come from a woman in her forties or fifties in good health. Each CDR3 is given with its conserved first and last residue. D genes are given only for firm matches. Only part of the rows carry a size: once, few, many, or a class if the clone is expanded.

j_call d_call v_call clone_size cdr3_aa cdr3_nt
TRBJ1-1 . TRBV21-1 . CASSNRQDRVGNTEAFF TGTGCCAGCAGCAACCGACAGGACAGGGTGGGGAACACTGAAGCTTTCTTT
TRBJ1-1 TRBD1 TRBV14 once CASSRTGGVTEAFF TGTGCCAGCAGCCGAACAGGGGGGGTCACTGAAGCTTTCTTT
TRBJ2-1 . TRBV27 . CASRLPDWSNEQFF TGTGCCAGCAGATTACCGGACTGGAGCAATGAGCAGTTCTTC
TRBJ2-3 . TRBV3-1/TRBV3-2 . CASSPANSGPQDF TGTGCCAGCAGCCCCGCAAACTCGGGACCCCAGGATTTT
TRBJ2-1 TRBD1 TRBV9 . CASSVDPGTVKNEQFF TGTGCCAGCAGCGTAGATCCAGGGACAGTCAAGAATGAGCAGTTCTTC
TRBJ2-5 . TRBV4-2 . CASSQGGAQQETQYF TGTGCCAGCAGCCAAGGGGGGGCACAGCAAGAGACCCAGTACTTC
TRBJ2-5 . TRBV6-5 . CASSYSRGLSTQYF TGTGCCAGCAGTTACTCGCGGGGGCTTTCGACCCAGTACTTC
TRBJ2-2 . TRBV27 . CASSLKGETGELFF TGTGCCAGCAGTTTGAAAGGGGAGACCGGGGAGCTGTTTTTT
TRBJ1-1 TRBD1 TRBV4-1 . CASSRQPGQGIDTEAFF TGCGCCAGCAGCCGCCAACCGGGACAGGGGATCGACACTGAAGCTTTCTTT
TRBJ2-4 . TRBV7-2 . CASSLASQNIQYF TGTGCCAGCAGCCTGGCCTCTCAAAACATTCAGTACTTC
TRBJ2-7 . TRBV28 . CASSLPLYEQYF TGTGCCAGCAGTTTACCCTTATACGAGCAGTACTTC
TRBJ2-4 TRBD2 TRBV3-1/TRBV3-2 . CASSHRGGGKNIQYF TGTGCCAGCAGCCACCGGGGGGGCGGCAAAAACATTCAGTACTTC
TRBJ2-3 TRBD2 TRBV18 once CASSKNVAGAADTQYF TGTGCCAGCTCGAAGAATGTAGCGGGAGCGGCAGATACGCAGTATTTT
TRBJ2-7 TRBD1 TRBV5-1 . CASSLRPGQGGLQQYF TGCGCCAGCAGCTTGCGTCCGGGACAGGGGGGTCTCCAGCAGTACTTC
TRBJ1-2 . TRBV7-3 . CASSLGTMNYGYTF TGTGCCAGCAGCCTGGGGACGATGAACTATGGCTACACCTTC
TRBJ2-7 . TRBV28 few CASSSGHEQYF TGTGCCAGCAGTTCAGGGCACGAGCAGTACTTC
TRBJ1-5 . TRBV4-3 once CASSQDTELGNQPQHF TGCGCCAGCAGCCAAGACACAGAGTTGGGCAATCAGCCCCAGCATTTT
TRBJ1-1 . TRBV27 once CASSIGGEFEAFF TGTGCCAGCTCAATTGGGGGTGAATTTGAAGCTTTCTTT
TRBJ2-5 . TRBV19 . CASRSQDLETQYF TGTGCCAGTAGATCACAGGATCTGGAGACCCAGTACTTC
TRBJ1-2 . TRBV20-1 once CSASQGHNYGYTF TGCAGTGCTAGTCAGGGACATAACTATGGCTACACCTTC
TRBJ2-1 TRBD2 TRBV9 . CASSVMTGTSGGEQFF TGTGCCAGCAGCGTTATGACCGGGACTAGCGGGGGTGAGCAGTTCTTC
TRBJ2-5 . TRBV5-4 . CASSPWVGETQYF TGTGCCAGCAGCCCGTGGGTTGGAGAGACCCAGTACTTC
TRBJ2-7 . TRBV6-2/TRBV6-3 . CASSYTGGGFGGRQHEQYF TGTGCCAGCAGTTACACCGGAGGGGGTTTCGGCGGGAGACAGCACGAGCAGTACTTC
TRBJ2-4 . TRBV19 . CASSIERGEGAKNIQYF TGTGCCAGTAGTATAGAAAGGGGGGAAGGGGCCAAAAACATTCAGTACTTC
TRBJ2-7 TRBD1 TRBV28 once CASSWPRTGAYEQYF TGTGCCAGCAGTTGGCCTAGGACAGGGGCCTACGAGCAGTACTTC
TRBJ2-1 TRBD2 TRBV28 . CASSYTNPGLDNEQFF TGTGCCAGCAGTTACACAAATCCGGGACTAGATAATGAGCAGTTCTTC
TRBJ2-5 TRBD2 TRBV11-3 once CASSVGTSGEQETQYF TGTGCCAGCAGCGTAGGGACTAGCGGGGAACAAGAGACCCAGTACTTC
TRBJ2-1 . TRBV7-9 . CASSPRESGSYNEQFF TGTGCCAGCAGTCCTCGGGAGTCAGGGTCCTACAATGAGCAGTTCTTC
TRBJ1-1 . TRBV18 . CASSPRAGLAEAFF TGTGCCAGCTCACCCCGAGCCGGGCTTGCTGAAGCTTTCTTT
TRBJ1-5 . TRBV28 . CASSRRTQPQHF TGTGCCAGCAGTCGCCGTACCCAGCCCCAGCATTTT
TRBJ2-7 TRBD2 TRBV5-1 few CASSLEGGSGYEQYF TGCGCCAGCAGCTTGGAGGGCGGGAGTGGGTACGAGCAGTACTTC
TRBJ2-2 TRBD1 TRBV9 . CASSVGPGQGDTGELFF TGTGCCAGCAGCGTAGGACCGGGACAGGGGGACACCGGGGAGCTGTTTTTT
TRBJ1-4 . TRBV28 . CASCSGRNNEKLFF TGTGCCAGCTGTAGCGGCAGAAATAATGAAAAACTGTTTTTT
TRBJ2-1 TRBD2 TRBV27 . CASSFLAGSTYNEQFF TGTGCCAGCAGTTTCCTAGCGGGGTCAACCTACAATGAGCAGTTCTTC
TRBJ2-3 . TRBV5-1 . CASSWQGERTDTQYF TGCGCCAGCAGCTGGCAGGGAGAGAGGACAGATACGCAGTATTTT
TRBJ2-5 . TRBV9 . CASRETQYF TGTGCCAGCCGGGAGACCCAGTACTTC
TRBJ2-1 TRBD2 TRBV10-1 . CASSSGTRTMVPNNEQFF TGCGCCAGCAGTTCCGGGACTAGGACCATGGTTCCCAACAATGAGCAGTTCTTC
TRBJ2-5 TRBD2 TRBV7-2 . CASNQGLAGGAQYF TGTGCCAGCAACCAGGGACTAGCGGGGGGAGCCCAGTACTTC
TRBJ2-1 . TRBV6-2/TRBV6-3 . CASSYEKGRMEDEQFF TGTGCCAGCAGTTACGAGAAGGGGCGGATGGAGGATGAGCAGTTCTTC
TRBJ1-2 . TRBV5-5 . CASSFLDYGYTF TGTGCCAGCAGCTTTCTTGACTATGGCTACACCTTC
TRBJ2-7 TRBD2 TRBV7-9 . CASSLASGRAYEQYF TGTGCCAGCAGCTTAGCTAGCGGGAGGGCCTACGAGCAGTACTTC
TRBJ2-7 . TRBV5-1 . CASSFGPPEQYF TGCGCCAGCAGTTTCGGACCCCCGGAGCAGTACTTC
TRBJ1-6 . TRBV7-8 few CASSFSSTDNSPLHF TGTGCCAGCAGCTTTAGCAGCACAGATAATTCACCCCTCCACTTT